Each of the 18 T cell receptor beta chains below was sequenced from the same sample in a study of post-analysis software for immune sequencing data. Study findings and constraints: Comparison of patients with controls showed a handful of TRBV segments more frequent in patients, TRBV5-6, TRBV5-1 and TRBV20-1 among them.

TCR beta cDNA libraries had unique molecular identifiers. In TCRdb, the PCR reads were re-called with MiXCR into one record per CDR3 protein. Among hundreds of thousands of distinct CDR3 sequences listed, approximately 46% were seen once. Antigens of these TCRs are unknown. The sequenced sample consisted of blood. The origin of the receptors is a girl between 5 and 17 years old with multiple sclerosis.

The rearrangement joins TRBV12-3 or TRBV12-4 to TRBJ2-5; 10 nucleotides agree with TRBD1. The junction had 5 bases not matched to a gene; V was cut back by 6 bases and J by 4 bases. The CDR3 loop spans 14 amino acids. DNA for the CDR3: TGTGCCAGCAGCACCCGGGACAGGGGAGAGACCCAGTACTTC. This encodes CASSTRDRGETQYF.

This clonotype was detected once. The gene calls are TRBV28 and TRBJ2-7; TRBD1 matches 10 bases. The J call may not be correct, given that the DNA end is closer to TRBJ2-5. CDR3 length: 13 residues. Per germline, CDR1 MDHEN and CDR2 SYDVKM. This chain's CDR3 is CASKDRGRETQYF. The CDR3 DNA reads TGTGCCAGCAAGGACAGGGGGAGAGAGACCCAGTACTTC.

V usage is TRBV21-1 and J usage is TRBJ2-7; TRBD2 is the table's D call, not checked against the DNA. TRBV21-1 is marked as a pseudogene. The length of the CDR3 is 17 residues. The DNA of the CDR3 is TGTGCCAGCAGCAATGGGAGGCTAGCGGGAGAGACCTACGAGCAGTACTTC. This sequence encodes CASSNGRLAGETYEQYF.

This clonotype was seen a handful of times. The chain combines TRBV10-3 with TRBJ2-7; the match to TRBD1 covers 9 bases. The germline gives CDR1 ENHRY, CDR2 SYGVKD. The CDR3 runs to 14 residues. Trimming took 8 bases from V and 7 from J; bases not matched to a gene: 12. The CDR3 reads CAIRDGTGSGEQYF. The DNA of the CDR3 is TGTGCCATCCGAGATGGGACAGGGTCAGGGGAGCAGTACTTC.

The chain has TRBV29-1 and TRBJ2-3, with D possibly called TRBD1 or TRBD2 (5 bases each). Trimming left V 6 bases short and J 6 bases short, with 22 bases between. Germline V gene data show CDR1 as SQVTM and CDR2 as ANQGSEA. This CDR3 contains 15 residues. CDR3 bases: TGCAGCGTGATCCATCCGGGGCAGAATGCGGATACGCAGTATTTT. It yields the protein CSVIHPGQNADTQYF.

The chain employs TRBV7-3 and TRBJ1-1, with TRBD1 matching 8 bases. CDR1 SGHTA and CDR2 FQGTGA come from the germline V gene. V gave up 1 base and J gave up 0 bases; unmatched junction bases: 4. CDR3 size: 16 residues. In nucleotides, the CDR3 is TGTGCCAGCAGCTTAATCCCGGACAGGGTGAACACTGAAGCTTTCTTT. As protein: CASSLIPDRVNTEAFF.

Only one count was recorded for this clonotype. Relative to the germline gene, one junction end is altered; a read error may explain this. This sequence joins TRBV6-6 and TRBJ2-5; 14 bases align to TRBD2. Germline CDR1 reads MNHNY; CDR2 reads SVGAGI (reference sequence). The CDR3 runs 16 residues. Here the CDR3 DNA reads TGTGCCGGCAGTTACCCCCGACTAGCGGGAGGGGGGACCCAGTACTTC. Its protein product is CAGSYPRLAGGGTQYF.

In this sample, this clonotype turned up a few times. The chain links TRBV10-3 to TRBJ2-1, with 10 bases that match TRBD1. With V trimmed by 2 bases and J by 7 bases, 8 bases remained unmatched. Germline V CDR1 and CDR2: ENHRY, SYGVKD. The CDR3 runs to 16 residues. CDR3 coding DNA: TGTGCCATCAGTGAGGCAGCGGGACAGGGGAGGAATGAGCAGTTCTTC. Its protein product is CAISEAAGQGRNEQFF.

This CDR3 is CALGGGDEQYF. The CDR3 nucleotides read TGTGCCCTTGGGGGGGGTGACGAGCAGTACTTC. The chain couples TRBV10-3 to TRBJ2-7; the match to TRBD2 covers 7 bases. Germline CDR1 is ENHRY and CDR2 is SYGVKD. The trim removed 11 bases at V and 5 bases at J, leaving 6 bases unmatched. This CDR3 spans 11 amino acids.

Only a few counts were recorded for this clonotype. The chain couples TRBV20-1 to TRBJ2-7; TRBD2 matches 7 bases. Germline lookup yields CDR1 DFQATT and CDR2 SNEGSKA (reference sequence). The CDR3 consists of 11 residues. Trimming took 4 bases from V and 3 from J; bases not matched to a gene: 0. The CDR3 loop is CSATSGYEQYF. CDR3 coding DNA: TGCAGTGCTACTAGCGGCTACGAGCAGTACTTC.

On this clonotype: At one boundary the junction diverges from the germline segment, which might be a read error. The chain carries TRBV28 and TRBJ2-1; 12 nucleotides agree with TRBD2. The assigned J gene may be wrong: the sequence end matches TRBJ2-7 better. The CDR3 sequence is 16 residues long. Germline loops: CDR1 MDHEN, CDR2 SYDVKM. In nucleotides, the CDR3 is TGTACCAGCAGTTCTGTAACTAGCGGGAGGAGGTACGAGCAGTACTTC. It codes for CTSSSVTSGRRYEQYF.

The rearrangement uses TRBV6-6 and TRBJ1-5; D is ambiguous. V dropped 5 bases and J dropped 6 bases, with 17 bases sitting between them. The CDR3 runs to 15 residues. The germline CDR1 and CDR2 sequences are MNHNY and SVGAGI (reference sequence). The CDR3 DNA follows: TGTGCCAGCAGTACCCGGTTAGTCGCGGGTCAGCCCCAGCATTTT. It specifies CASSTRLVAGQPQHF.

A few counts support this clonotype. The CDR3 DNA sequence: TGTGCCAGCAGTCCGCCGGGACTAGCGGTAGATACGCAGTATTTT. Its translation: CASSPPGLAVDTQYF. This sequence joins TRBV27 and TRBJ2-3; TRBD2 agrees at 11 bases. The length of the CDR3 is 15 residues. CDR1 is MNHEY, CDR2 SMNVEV, per germline (reference sequence). The junction had 6 bases not matched to a gene; V was cut back by 5 bases and J by 5 bases.

A few counts support this clonotype. The gene calls are TRBV9 and TRBJ1-1; TRBD1 is a possible D gene (6 bases). The length of the CDR3 is 16 residues. V dropped 3 bases and J dropped 5 bases, with 20 bases sitting between them. Per germline, CDR1 SGDLS and CDR2 YYNGEE. CDR3 in DNA: TGTGCCAGCAGCGCCTTTGCCCAGACAGGCCGGACTGAAGCTTTCTTT. As protein: CASSAFAQTGRTEAFF.

This clonotype was seen repeatedly, ten times or more. The chain links TRBV20-1 to TRBJ2-3, with D maybe TRBD2 (5 bases). Germline CDR1 is DFQATT and CDR2 is SNEGSKA (reference sequence). Trimming removed 6 bases from V and 3 bases from J, with 16 bases in between. This CDR3 is 14 amino acids long. CDR3 sequence (DNA): TGCAGTGCCCCGAATAGATCGGGGACAGATACGCAGTATTTT. Protein sequence: CSAPNRSGTDTQYF.

This chain joins TRBV10-3 and TRBJ2-1; 9 nucleotides align to TRBD2. Germline CDR1 and CDR2: ENHRY and SYGVKD. J gave up 8 bases and V 9 bases, and 8 bases lay outside the gene matches. This CDR3 has 13 amino acids. Written as DNA, the CDR3 is TGTGCCATGCCTGGCGGGAGGGGGTATGAGCAGTTCTTC. The encoded protein is CAMPGGRGYEQFF.

The table lists this clonotype with a few counts. The chain uses TRBV7-2 and TRBJ1-6; D is ambiguous. Trimming cost V 5 bases and J 7 bases, with 12 bases left between them. The CDR3 consists of 14 residues. Germline assignment: CDR1 SGHTA and CDR2 FQGNSA. DNA for the CDR3: TGTGCCAGCAGCGAGAAGGCTGGAAATTCACCCCTCCACTTT. This sequence encodes CASSEKAGNSPLHF.

The rearrangement links TRBV29-1 to TRBJ2-6, with 7 bases matching TRBD1. This CDR3 has 18 amino acids. Germline values: CDR1 SQVTM, CDR2 ANQGSEA. Trimming cost V 0 bases and J 0 bases; bases outside gene matches: 8. The CDR3 bases are TGCAGCGTTGAAGAACAGGGGCGACACCTCTCTGGGGCCAACGTCCTGACTTTC. Translated: CSVEEQGRHLSGANVLTF.